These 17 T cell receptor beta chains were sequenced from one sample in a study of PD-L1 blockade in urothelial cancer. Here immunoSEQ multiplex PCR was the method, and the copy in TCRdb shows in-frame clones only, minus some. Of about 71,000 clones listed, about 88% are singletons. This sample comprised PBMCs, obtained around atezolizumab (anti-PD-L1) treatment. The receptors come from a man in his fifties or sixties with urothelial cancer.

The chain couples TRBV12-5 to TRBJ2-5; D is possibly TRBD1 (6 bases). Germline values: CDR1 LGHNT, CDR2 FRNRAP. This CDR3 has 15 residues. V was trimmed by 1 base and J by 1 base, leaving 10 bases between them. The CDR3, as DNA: TGTGCTAGTGGTTTGGATTGGACAGCCCAAGAGACCCAGTACTTC. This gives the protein CASGLDWTAQETQYF.

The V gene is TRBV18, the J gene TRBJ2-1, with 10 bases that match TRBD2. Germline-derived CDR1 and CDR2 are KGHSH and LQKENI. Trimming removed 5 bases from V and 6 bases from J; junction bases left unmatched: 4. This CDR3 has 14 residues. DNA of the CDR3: TGTGCCAGCTCATACAGCGGGGGGGCCAATGAGCAGTTCTTC. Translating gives CASSYSGGANEQFF.

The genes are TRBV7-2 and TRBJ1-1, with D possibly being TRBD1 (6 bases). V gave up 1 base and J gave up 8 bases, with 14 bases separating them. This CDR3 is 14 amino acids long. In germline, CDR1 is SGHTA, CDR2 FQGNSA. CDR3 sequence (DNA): TGTGCCAGCAGCTTAGATCAGGGGCGTGGGGAAGCTTTCTTT. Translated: CASSLDQGRGEAFF.

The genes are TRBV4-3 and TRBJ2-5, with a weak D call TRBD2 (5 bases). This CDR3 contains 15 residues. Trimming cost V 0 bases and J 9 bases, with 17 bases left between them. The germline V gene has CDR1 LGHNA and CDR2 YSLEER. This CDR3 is CASSQEARGIVAQYF. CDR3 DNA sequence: TGCGCCAGCAGCCAAGAAGCAAGAGGGATAGTGGCCCAGTACTTC.

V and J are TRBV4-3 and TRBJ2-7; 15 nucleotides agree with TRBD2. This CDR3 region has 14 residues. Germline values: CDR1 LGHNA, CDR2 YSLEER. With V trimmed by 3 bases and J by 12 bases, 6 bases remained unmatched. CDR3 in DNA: TGCGCCAGCAGCCAGGGACTAGCGGGAGGTGAGGGGTACTTC. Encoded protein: CASSQGLAGGEGYF.

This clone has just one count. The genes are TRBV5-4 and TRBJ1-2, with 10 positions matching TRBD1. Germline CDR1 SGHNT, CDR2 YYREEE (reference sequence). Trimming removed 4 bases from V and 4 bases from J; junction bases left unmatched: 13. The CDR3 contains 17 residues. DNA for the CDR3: TGTGCCAGCAGCCCGGCCCCTGCGACAGGGGGCAGCTATGGCTACACCTTC. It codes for CASSPAPATGGSYGYTF.

Here the CDR3 DNA reads TGCGCCAGCAGTGAGTCAGCAGGGATGGGCGGGGAGCTGTTTTTT. This encodes CASSESAGMGGELFF. The V and J genes are TRBV10-1 and TRBJ2-2, with a weak D call TRBD1 (5 bases). Germline loops: CDR1 WNHNN, CDR2 SYGVQD (reference sequence). This CDR3 contains 15 residues. The V end lost 0 bases, the J end lost 7 bases, and 12 bases lay between the germline ends.

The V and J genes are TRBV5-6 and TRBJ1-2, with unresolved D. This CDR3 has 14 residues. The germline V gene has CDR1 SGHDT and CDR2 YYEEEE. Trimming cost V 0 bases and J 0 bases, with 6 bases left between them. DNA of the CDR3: TGTGCCAGCAGCTTGGGACTGACTAACTATGGCTACACCTTC. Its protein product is CASSLGLTNYGYTF. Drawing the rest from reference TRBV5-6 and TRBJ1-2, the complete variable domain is DAGVTQSPTHLIKTRGQQVTLRCSPKSGHDTVSWYQQALGQGPQFIFQYYEEEERQRGNFPDRFSGHQFPNYSSELNVNALLLGDSALYLCASSLGLTNYGYTFGSGTRLTVV.

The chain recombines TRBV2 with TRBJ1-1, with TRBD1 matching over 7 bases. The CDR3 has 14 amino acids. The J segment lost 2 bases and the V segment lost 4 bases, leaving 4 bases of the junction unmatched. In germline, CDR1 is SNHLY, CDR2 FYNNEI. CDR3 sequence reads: CASSGEGANTEAFF. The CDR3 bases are TGTGCCAGCAGTGGAGAGGGGGCTAACACTGAAGCTTTCTTT. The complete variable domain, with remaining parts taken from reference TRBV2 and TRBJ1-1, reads EPEVTQTPSHQVTQMGQEVILRCVPISNHLYFYWYRQILGQKVEFLVSFYNNEISEKSEIFDDQFSVERPDGSNFTLKIRSTKLEDSAMYFCASSGEGANTEAFFGQGTRLTVV.

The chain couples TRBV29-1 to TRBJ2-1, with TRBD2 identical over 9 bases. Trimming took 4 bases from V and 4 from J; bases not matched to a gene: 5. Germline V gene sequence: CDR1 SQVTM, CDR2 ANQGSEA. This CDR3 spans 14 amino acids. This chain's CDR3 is CSVGASGMYNEQFF. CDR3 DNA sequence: TGCAGCGTTGGAGCTAGCGGGATGTACAATGAGCAGTTCTTC.

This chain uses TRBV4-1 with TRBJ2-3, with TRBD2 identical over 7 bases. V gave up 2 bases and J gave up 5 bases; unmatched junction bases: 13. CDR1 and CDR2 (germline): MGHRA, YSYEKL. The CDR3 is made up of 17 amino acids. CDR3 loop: CASSQPKLAGVRDTQYF. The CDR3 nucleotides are TGCGCCAGCAGCCAACCCAAGCTTGCGGGAGTAAGAGATACGCAGTATTTT.

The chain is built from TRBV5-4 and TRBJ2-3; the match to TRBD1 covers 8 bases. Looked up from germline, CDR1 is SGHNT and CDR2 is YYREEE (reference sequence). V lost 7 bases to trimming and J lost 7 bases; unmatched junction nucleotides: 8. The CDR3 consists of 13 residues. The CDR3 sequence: CASLSQGAYTQYF. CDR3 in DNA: TGTGCCAGCCTCTCGCAGGGGGCATATACGCAGTATTTT. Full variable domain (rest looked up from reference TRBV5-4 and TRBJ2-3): ETGVTQSPTHLIKTRGQQVTLRCSSQSGHNTVSWYQQALGQGPQFIFQYYREEENGRGNFPPRFSGLQFPNYSSELNVNALELDDSALYLCASLSQGAYTQYFGPGTRLTVL.

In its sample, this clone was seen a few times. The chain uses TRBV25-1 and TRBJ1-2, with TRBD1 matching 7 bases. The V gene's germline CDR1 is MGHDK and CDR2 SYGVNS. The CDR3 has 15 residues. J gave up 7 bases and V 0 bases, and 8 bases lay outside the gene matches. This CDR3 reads CASSEYDWAGGGYTF. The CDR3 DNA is TGTGCCAGCAGTGAATATGATTGGGCAGGGGGTGGCTACACCTTC.

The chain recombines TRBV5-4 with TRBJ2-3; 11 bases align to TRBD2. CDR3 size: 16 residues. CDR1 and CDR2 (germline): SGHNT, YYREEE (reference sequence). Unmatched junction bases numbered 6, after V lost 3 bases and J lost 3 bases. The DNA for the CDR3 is TGTGCCAGCAGCTCGGGGGGACTAGCGGTAACAGATACGCAGTATTTT. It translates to CASSSGGLAVTDTQYF.

CDR3: CASSPQGATYEQYF. In DNA, the CDR3 is TGTGCCAGCAGTCCGCAGGGGGCTACCTACGAGCAGTACTTC. The V and J genes are TRBV27 and TRBJ2-7, with 8 bases aligning to TRBD1. Germline values: CDR1 MNHEY, CDR2 SMNVEV (reference sequence). This CDR3 spans 14 amino acids. The V gene end was trimmed by 5 bases and the J gene end by 2 bases; junction bases not matched to a gene: 5.

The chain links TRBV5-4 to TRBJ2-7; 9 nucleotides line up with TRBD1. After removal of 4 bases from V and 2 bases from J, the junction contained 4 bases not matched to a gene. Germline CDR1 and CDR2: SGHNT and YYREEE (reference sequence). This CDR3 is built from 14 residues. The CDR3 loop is CASSMDRGAYEQYF. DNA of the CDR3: TGTGCCAGCAGCATGGACAGGGGCGCCTACGAGCAGTACTTC.

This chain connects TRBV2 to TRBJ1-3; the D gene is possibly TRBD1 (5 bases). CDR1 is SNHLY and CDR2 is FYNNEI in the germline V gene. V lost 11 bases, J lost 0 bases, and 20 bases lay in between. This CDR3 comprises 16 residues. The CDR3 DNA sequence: TGTGCCGATAGCCTCGGACACCCGAGCTCTGGAAACACCATATATTTT. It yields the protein CADSLGHPSSGNTIYF.